This T cell receptor (beta chain) was captured in a study of blood T cell repertoires in COVID-19. Study in general: Sample material is recorded as cDNA or gDNA derived from T cells, B-cell-depleted T cells, or PBMCs.

Two consecutive negative NP/OP PCR tests, clearance, or resolved symptoms defined Cohort 3 recovery. The repertoire was sequenced with immunoSEQ multiplex PCR; TCRdb's copy has only in-frame clones and lacks some. The table lists about 310,000 clones, about 89% of them singletons. The sequenced sample was PBMCs or T cells enriched from blood (not recorded which). The clonotype comes from a woman aged 40 to 50 who had recovered from COVID-19.

CDR3 sequence (DNA): TGTGCCAGCAGCGCCCTAGCGGGTTCTGACGAGCAGTACTTC. As protein: CASSALAGSDEQYF. The chain joins TRBV9 to TRBJ2-7; 8 bases fit TRBD2. The CDR3 has 14 amino acids. The ends lost 3 bases at V and 5 bases at J; junction bases unmatched: 7. The germline V gene has CDR1 SGDLS and CDR2 YYNGEE.